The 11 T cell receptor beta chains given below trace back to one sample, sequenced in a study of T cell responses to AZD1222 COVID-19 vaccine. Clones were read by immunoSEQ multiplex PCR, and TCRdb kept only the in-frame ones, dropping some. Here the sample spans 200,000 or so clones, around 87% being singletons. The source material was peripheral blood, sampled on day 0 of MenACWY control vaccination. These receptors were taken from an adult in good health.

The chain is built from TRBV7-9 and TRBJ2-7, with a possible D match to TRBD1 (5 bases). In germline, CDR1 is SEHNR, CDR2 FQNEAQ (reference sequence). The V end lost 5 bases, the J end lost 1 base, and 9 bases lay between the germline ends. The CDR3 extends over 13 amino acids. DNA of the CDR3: TGTGCCAGCAGCCACGACAGTTCCTACGAGCAGTACTTC. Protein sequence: CASSHDSSYEQYF.

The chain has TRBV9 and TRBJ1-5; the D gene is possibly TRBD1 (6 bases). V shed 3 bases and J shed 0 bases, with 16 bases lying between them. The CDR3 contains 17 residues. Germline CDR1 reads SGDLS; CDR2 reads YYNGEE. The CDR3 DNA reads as TGTGCCAGCAGCGCGGGATGGACAGCGAATAGCAATCAGCCCCAGCATTTT. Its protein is CASSAGWTANSNQPQHF. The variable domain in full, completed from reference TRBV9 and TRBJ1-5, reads DSGVTQTPKHLITATGQRVTLRCSPRSGDLSVYWYQQSLDQGLQFLIQYYNGEERAKGNILERFSAQQFPDLHSELNLSSLELGDSALYFCASSAGWTANSNQPQHFGDGTRLSIL.

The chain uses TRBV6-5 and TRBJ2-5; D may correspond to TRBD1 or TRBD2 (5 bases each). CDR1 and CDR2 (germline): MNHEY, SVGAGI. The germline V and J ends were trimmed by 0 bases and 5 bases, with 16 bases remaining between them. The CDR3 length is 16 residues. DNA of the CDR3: TGTGCCAGCAGTTACTCGGGGGTGAGGGTAGGGGAGACCCAGTACTTC. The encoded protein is CASSYSGVRVGETQYF.

The DNA of the CDR3 is TGTGCCAGCAGGTCAAGCGGTGAGTACGAGCAGTACTTC. Its translation: CASRSSGEYEQYF. This chain joins TRBV6-5 and TRBJ2-7; D possibly corresponds to TRBD2 (5 bases). Germline CDR1 reads MNHEY; CDR2 reads SVGAGI. This CDR3 is built from 13 residues. V was clipped by 6 bases and J by 4 bases, with 13 bases between them.

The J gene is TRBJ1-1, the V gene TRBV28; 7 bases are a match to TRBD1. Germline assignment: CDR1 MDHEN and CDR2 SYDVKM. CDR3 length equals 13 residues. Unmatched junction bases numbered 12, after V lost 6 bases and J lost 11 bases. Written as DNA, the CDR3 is TGTGCCAGCAGCACACGGACAGGTTCGGGGGCTTTCTTT. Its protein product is CASSTRTGSGAFF.

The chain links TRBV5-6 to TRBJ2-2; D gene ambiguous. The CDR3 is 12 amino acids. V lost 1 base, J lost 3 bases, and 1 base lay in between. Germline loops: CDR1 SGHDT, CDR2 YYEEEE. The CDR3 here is CASSLHTGELFF. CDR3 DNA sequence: TGTGCCAGCAGCTTGCACACCGGGGAGCTGTTTTTT. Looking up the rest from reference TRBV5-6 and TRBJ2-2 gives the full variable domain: DAGVTQSPTHLIKTRGQQVTLRCSPKSGHDTVSWYQQALGQGPQFIFQYYEEEERQRGNFPDRFSGHQFPNYSSELNVNALLLGDSALYLCASSLHTGELFFGEGSRLTVL.

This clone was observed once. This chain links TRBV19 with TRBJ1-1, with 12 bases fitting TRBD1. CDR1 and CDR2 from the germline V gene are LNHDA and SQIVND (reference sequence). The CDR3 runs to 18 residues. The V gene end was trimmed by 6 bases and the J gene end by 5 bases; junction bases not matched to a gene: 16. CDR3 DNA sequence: TGTGCCAGTAGGCTGGAGGGGGGACAGGGGGCGCCTCTTACTGAAGCTTTCTTT. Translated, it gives CASRLEGGQGAPLTEAFF.

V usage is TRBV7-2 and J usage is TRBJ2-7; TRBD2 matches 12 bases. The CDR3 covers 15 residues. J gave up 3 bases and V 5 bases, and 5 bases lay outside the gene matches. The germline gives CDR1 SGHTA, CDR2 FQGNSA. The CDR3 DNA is TGTGCCAGCAGCCCCAGACTAGCGGGAGTCTACGAGCAGTACTTC. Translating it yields CASSPRLAGVYEQYF. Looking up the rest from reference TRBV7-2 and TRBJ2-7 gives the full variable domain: GAGVSQSPSNKVTEKGKDVELRCDPISGHTALYWYRQSLGQGLEFLIYFQGNSAPDKSGLPSDRFSAERTGGSVSTLTIQRTQQEDSAVYLCASSPRLAGVYEQYFGPGTRLTVT.

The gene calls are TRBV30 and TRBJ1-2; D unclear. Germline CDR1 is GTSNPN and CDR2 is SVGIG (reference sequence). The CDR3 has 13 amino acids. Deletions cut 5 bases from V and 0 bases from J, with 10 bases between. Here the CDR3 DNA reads TGTGCCTGGGCTCAAGAAGCTAACTATGGCTACACCTTC. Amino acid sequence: CAWAQEANYGYTF.

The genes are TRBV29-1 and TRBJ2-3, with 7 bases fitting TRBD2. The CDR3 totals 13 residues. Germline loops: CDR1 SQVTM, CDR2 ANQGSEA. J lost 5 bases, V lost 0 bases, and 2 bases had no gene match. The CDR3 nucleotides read TGCAGCGTTGAAGAATCGGGAGGAGATACGCAGTATTTT. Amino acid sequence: CSVEESGGDTQYF.

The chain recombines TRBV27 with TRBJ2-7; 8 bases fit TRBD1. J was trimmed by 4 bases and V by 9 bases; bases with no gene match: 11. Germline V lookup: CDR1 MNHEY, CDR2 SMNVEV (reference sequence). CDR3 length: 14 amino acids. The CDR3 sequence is CASQRGRGLYEQYF. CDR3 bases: TGTGCCAGTCAGAGGGGCAGGGGGCTGTACGAGCAGTACTTC.